These T cell receptor beta chains were read from a single sample in a study of blood T cell repertoires in COVID-19. Profiled with immunoSEQ multiplex PCR; TCRdb holds only in-frame clones, not every one. The sample has fewer than 150,000 clones; roughly 80% are singletons. Input material: peripheral blood. These receptors were obtained from a man between 45 and 60 years old with acute or convalescent COVID-19. Each CDR3 is given with its conserved first and last residue. D genes are given only for firm matches. Only some rows state a clone size, as once, few, many or a class for expanded clones.

V: TRBV5-6; D: NA; J: TRBJ1-3; size: once; CDR3: CASSQSGPGNTIYF; DNA: TGTGCCAGCAGCCAATCAGGGCCTGGAAACACCATATATTTT
V: TRBV5-4; D: TRBD1; J: TRBJ2-1; size: NA; CDR3: CASSFFKGTGAPNEQFF; DNA: TGTGCCAGCAGCTTCTTCAAGGGGACAGGGGCCCCCAATGAGCAGTTCTTC
V: TRBV11-2; D: NA; J: TRBJ2-2; size: NA; CDR3: CASSLDGGWAGELFF; DNA: TGTGCCAGCAGCCTCGATGGGGGCTGGGCCGGGGAGCTGTTTTTT
V: TRBV14; D: NA; J: TRBJ1-3; size: NA; CDR3: CASSPPGFSGNTIYF; DNA: TGTGCCAGCAGCCCCCCGGGTTTCTCTGGAAACACCATATATTTT
V: TRBV7-9; D: NA; J: TRBJ1-3; size: NA; CDR3: CASSLRDFSGNTIYF; DNA: TGTGCCAGCAGCTTACGGGACTTCAGTGGAAACACCATATATTTT
V: TRBV25-1; D: NA; J: TRBJ1-2; size: NA; CDR3: CASTRTGYGYTF; DNA: TGTGCCAGCACTCGGACGGGATATGGCTACACCTTC
V: TRBV7-9; D: TRBD1; J: TRBJ1-6; size: NA; CDR3: CASGFSLGQGESPLHF; DNA: TGTGCCAGCGGATTCAGCCTGGGACAGGGGGAATCACCCCTCCACTTT
V: TRBV14; D: TRBD1; J: TRBJ2-1; size: NA; CDR3: CASSQTGGHEQFF; DNA: TGTGCCAGCAGCCAAACAGGGGGCCATGAGCAGTTCTTC
V: TRBV24-1; D: TRBD1; J: TRBJ2-3; size: NA; CDR3: CATSDLPGQGPDTQYF; DNA: TGTGCCACCAGTGATTTGCCGGGACAGGGGCCAGATACGCAGTATTTT
V: TRBV10-1; D: TRBD1; J: TRBJ2-1; size: NA; CDR3: CASKDRGLEEQFF; DNA: TGCGCCAGCAAAGACAGGGGGCTGGAAGAGCAGTTCTTC
V: TRBV4-1; D: NA; J: TRBJ2-3; size: NA; CDR3: CASSQPLLTDTQYF; DNA: TGCGCCAGCAGCCAACCACTGCTCACAGATACGCAGTATTTT
V: TRBV5-1; D: NA; J: TRBJ2-3; size: few; CDR3: CASTLPSDTQYF; DNA: TGCGCCAGCACCCTACCTTCAGATACGCAGTATTTT
V: TRBV3-1/TRBV3-2; D: TRBD2; J: TRBJ2-5; size: NA; CDR3: CASRDAGGETQYF; DNA: TGTGCCAGCAGGGACGCGGGAGGGGAGACCCAGTACTTC
V: TRBV28; D: NA; J: TRBJ1-1; size: NA; CDR3: CASSSQRRARGTEAFF; DNA: TGTGCCAGCAGTTCACAAAGACGGGCAAGGGGGACTGAAGCTTTCTTT
V: TRBV19; D: TRBD1; J: TRBJ1-1; size: few; CDR3: CASRVTGGRAEAFF; DNA: TGTGCCAGTAGGGTGACAGGGGGTAGGGCTGAAGCTTTCTTT
V: TRBV29-1; D: TRBD1; J: TRBJ1-2; size: NA; CDR3: CSVEGGQRYNYGYTF; DNA: TGCAGCGTTGAAGGGGGACAGAGGTACAACTATGGCTACACCTTC
V: TRBV10-3; D: TRBD1; J: TRBJ1-4; size: NA; CDR3: CAISEWGQGAEKLFF; DNA: TGTGCCATCAGTGAGTGGGGACAGGGGGCCGAAAAACTGTTTTTT
V: TRBV19; D: NA; J: TRBJ1-2; size: NA; CDR3: CASSTGAAGYTF; DNA: TGTGCCAGTAGTACAGGGGCTGCTGGCTACACCTTC
V: TRBV5-1; D: NA; J: TRBJ1-2; size: NA; CDR3: CASSADSTYGYTF; DNA: TGCGCCAGCAGTGCGGACAGCACCTATGGCTACACCTTC
V: TRBV15; D: NA; J: TRBJ1-3; size: NA; CDR3: CATSRTQAQGNTIYF; DNA: TGTGCCACCAGCAGGACCCAGGCGCAAGGAAACACCATATATTTT
V: TRBV5-5; D: TRBD1; J: TRBJ1-2; size: once; CDR3: CASSLDRAFYGYTF; DNA: TGTGCCAGCAGCCTGGACAGGGCGTTCTATGGCTACACCTTC
V: TRBV2; D: NA; J: TRBJ2-5; size: NA; CDR3: CASSADRYQETQYF; DNA: TGTGCCAGCAGCGCCGACAGATACCAAGAGACCCAGTACTTC
V: TRBV5-1; D: TRBD1; J: TRBJ1-2; size: NA; CDR3: CASSLPGTGDGYTF; DNA: TGCGCCAGCAGCCTGCCTGGGACAGGGGACGGCTACACCTTC
V: TRBV5-1; D: TRBD1; J: TRBJ2-2; size: NA; CDR3: CASSSGRDSRNTGELFF; DNA: TGCGCCAGCAGCTCCGGCCGGGACAGCAGGAACACCGGGGAGCTGTTTTTT
V: TRBV5-4; D: NA; J: TRBJ1-4; size: NA; CDR3: CASSSDSFNEKLFF; DNA: TGTGCCAGCAGCTCAGACAGTTTTAATGAAAAACTGTTTTTT
V: TRBV5-4; D: NA; J: TRBJ1-2; size: NA; CDR3: CASSSRTGFGGYTF; DNA: TGTGCCAGCAGCTCCAGGACGGGATTCGGTGGCTACACCTTC
V: TRBV7-3; D: TRBD2; J: TRBJ2-1; size: NA; CDR3: CASSPGTSGGHEQFF; DNA: TGTGCCAGCAGCCCCGGGACTAGCGGGGGGCATGAGCAGTTCTTC
V: TRBV6-5; D: TRBD1; J: TRBJ2-7; size: NA; CDR3: CASSPDRGGIEQYF; DNA: TGTGCCAGCAGTCCCGACAGGGGAGGAATCGAGCAGTACTTC
V: TRBV29-1; D: TRBD2; J: TRBJ2-7; size: NA; CDR3: CSALAGARSYEQYF; DNA: TGCAGCGCATTAGCGGGGGCTCGTTCCTACGAGCAGTACTTC
V: TRBV5-6; D: TRBD2; J: TRBJ2-1; size: NA; CDR3: CASSWASGGDLSGEQFF; DNA: TGTGCCAGCAGCTGGGCTAGCGGGGGGGACCTCTCCGGTGAGCAGTTCTTC
V: TRBV5-1; D: TRBD1; J: TRBJ1-6; size: NA; CDR3: CASSLAGQGQSSYNSPLHF; DNA: TGCGCCAGCAGCTTGGCCGGGCAGGGACAGAGCTCCTATAATTCACCCCTCCACTTT
V: TRBV19; D: NA; J: TRBJ2-7; size: NA; CDR3: CASSMGKGVTYEQYF; DNA: TGTGCCAGTAGTATGGGAAAGGGAGTAACCTACGAGCAGTACTTC
V: TRBV2; D: TRBD1; J: TRBJ1-2; size: NA; CDR3: CASQGDGYGYTF; DNA: TGTGCCAGTCAGGGGGATGGCTATGGCTACACCTTC
V: TRBV15; D: NA; J: TRBJ1-4; size: few; CDR3: CATSRAGEKLFF; DNA: TGTGCCACCAGCAGAGCAGGTGAAAAACTGTTTTTT
V: TRBV5-1; D: NA; J: TRBJ2-1; size: few; CDR3: CASSLIPGNHEQFF; DNA: TGCGCCAGCAGCTTGATACCCGGGAACCATGAGCAGTTCTTC
V: TRBV5-1; D: NA; J: TRBJ1-1; size: NA; CDR3: CASSLGSPGTEAFF; DNA: TGCGCCAGCAGCTTGGGGAGCCCCGGCACTGAAGCTTTCTTT
V: TRBV5-6; D: TRBD1; J: TRBJ2-3; size: NA; CDR3: CASSRLGQAASTDTQYF; DNA: TGTGCCAGCAGCCGTCTAGGACAGGCGGCTAGCACAGATACGCAGTATTTT
V: TRBV5-1; D: NA; J: TRBJ1-6; size: NA; CDR3: CASSLERYNSPLHF; DNA: TGCGCCAGCAGCTTGGAGCGGTATAATTCACCCCTCCACTTT
V: TRBV19; D: TRBD1; J: TRBJ1-3; size: few; CDR3: CASMGLGQSSGNTIYF; DNA: TGTGCCAGTATGGGCTTGGGACAGTCCTCTGGAAACACCATATATTTT
V: TRBV3-1/TRBV3-2; D: NA; J: TRBJ2-1; size: NA; CDR3: CASSRGVHEQFF; DNA: TGTGCCAGCAGCCGGGGGGTCCACGAGCAGTTCTTC
V: TRBV5-4; D: TRBD2; J: TRBJ2-1; size: NA; CDR3: CASSWTGGGAVYNEQFF; DNA: TGTGCCAGCAGCTGGACGGGCGGGGGGGCCGTTTACAATGAGCAGTTCTTC
V: TRBV9; D: NA; J: TRBJ1-6; size: NA; CDR3: CASSRKGGIDNSPLHF; DNA: TGTGCCAGCAGCCGTAAGGGGGGGATCGATAATTCACCCCTCCACTTT
V: TRBV2; D: NA; J: TRBJ1-5; size: NA; CDR3: CASSLDSNQPQHF; DNA: TGTGCCAGCAGTTTGGACAGTAATCAGCCCCAGCATTTT
V: TRBV2; D: NA; J: TRBJ1-5; size: NA; CDR3: CASSQGRVQPQHF; DNA: TGTGCCAGCAGCCAGGGCAGGGTACAGCCCCAGCATTTT
V: TRBV2; D: NA; J: TRBJ1-2; size: NA; CDR3: CASSEPGNYGYTF; DNA: TGTGCCAGCAGTGAACCAGGGAACTATGGCTACACCTTC
V: TRBV7-2; D: TRBD1; J: TRBJ1-2; size: few; CDR3: CASSRTGQSTYGYTF; DNA: TGTGCCAGCAGCCGTACGGGACAGAGTACCTATGGCTACACCTTC
V: TRBV24-1; D: NA; J: TRBJ2-3; size: NA; CDR3: CATSDAYFSDTQYF; DNA: TGTGCCACCAGTGATGCCTATTTCTCAGATACGCAGTATTTT
V: TRBV29-1; D: NA; J: TRBJ1-1; size: NA; CDR3: CSVEGTGGPEAFF; DNA: TGCAGCGTTGAGGGGACGGGGGGTCCAGAAGCTTTCTTT
V: TRBV19; D: TRBD2; J: TRBJ2-1; size: NA; CDR3: CASSITSGGADNEQFF; DNA: TGTGCCAGTAGTATCACTAGCGGGGGGGCAGACAATGAGCAGTTCTTC
V: TRBV2; D: NA; J: TRBJ1-6; size: few; CDR3: CASSEAGAFNSPLHF; DNA: TGTGCCAGCAGTGAAGCTGGGGCGTTTAATTCACCCCTCCACTTT
V: TRBV7-6; D: TRBD1; J: TRBJ1-1; size: NA; CDR3: CASIPEPRDRVTEAFF; DNA: TGTGCCAGCATCCCCGAGCCCCGGGACAGGGTTACTGAAGCTTTCTTT
V: TRBV19; D: TRBD2; J: TRBJ2-3; size: NA; CDR3: CASSPRPAGVGDTQYF; DNA: TGTGCCAGTAGTCCCCGCCCCGCGGGGGTGGGAGATACGCAGTATTTT
V: TRBV6-1; D: NA; J: TRBJ1-2; size: NA; CDR3: CASSESMTVPYGYTF; DNA: TGTGCCAGCAGTGAATCAATGACAGTACCTTATGGCTACACCTTC
V: TRBV7-7; D: NA; J: TRBJ2-3; size: NA; CDR3: CASSLFPGGTDTQYF; DNA: TGTGCCAGCAGCTTATTTCCAGGGGGCACAGATACGCAGTATTTT